This T cell receptor beta chain was recorded in a study of T cell responses to AZD1222 COVID-19 vaccine. Study-wide results and caveats: Clonal diversity was possibly underestimated; the donors were predominantly white British and more often female.

Clones were read by immunoSEQ multiplex PCR, and TCRdb kept only the in-frame ones, dropping some. The sample has about 130,000 clones, 85% to 95% seen once. CDR3 size: 14 residues. CDR1 KGHSH and CDR2 LQKENI come from the germline V gene. Trimming cost V 3 bases and J 3 bases; bases outside gene matches: 4. Comment on this clone: Its antigen is not known.

The TCR originated in an adult who received the AZD1222 COVID-19 vaccine. The genes are TRBV18 and TRBJ2-7; 8 nucleotides agree with TRBD2. Material: peripheral blood, obtained 28 days after the second AZD1222 dose. CDR3 DNA: TGTGCCAGCTCACCGCGGGGGGTGGGCTACGAGCAGTACTTC. It translates to CASSPRGVGYEQYF.